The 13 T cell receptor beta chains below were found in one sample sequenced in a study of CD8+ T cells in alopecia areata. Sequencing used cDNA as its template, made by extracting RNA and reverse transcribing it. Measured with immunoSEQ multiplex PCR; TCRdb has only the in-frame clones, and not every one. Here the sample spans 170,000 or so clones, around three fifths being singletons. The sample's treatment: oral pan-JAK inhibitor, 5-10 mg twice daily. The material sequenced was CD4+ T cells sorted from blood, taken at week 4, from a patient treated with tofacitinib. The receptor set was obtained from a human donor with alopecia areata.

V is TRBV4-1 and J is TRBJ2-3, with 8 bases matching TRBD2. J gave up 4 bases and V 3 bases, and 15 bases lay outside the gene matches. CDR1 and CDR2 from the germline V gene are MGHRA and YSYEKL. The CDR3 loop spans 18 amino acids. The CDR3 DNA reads TGCGCCAGCAGCCAGATTCCGGGACTAGTCTTGGCTTCAGATACGCAGTATTTT. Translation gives CASSQIPGLVLASDTQYF.

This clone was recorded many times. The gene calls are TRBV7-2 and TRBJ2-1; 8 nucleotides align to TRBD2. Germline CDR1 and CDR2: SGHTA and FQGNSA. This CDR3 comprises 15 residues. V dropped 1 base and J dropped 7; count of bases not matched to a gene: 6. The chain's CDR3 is CASSLVAGIGNEQFF. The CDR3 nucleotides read TGTGCCAGCAGCTTAGTAGCGGGGATCGGGAATGAGCAGTTCTTC.

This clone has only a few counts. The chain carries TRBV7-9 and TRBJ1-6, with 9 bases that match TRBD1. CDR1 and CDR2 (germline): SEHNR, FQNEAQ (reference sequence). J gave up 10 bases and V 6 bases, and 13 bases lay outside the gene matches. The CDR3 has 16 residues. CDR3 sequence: CASRQSAGTGSSPLHF. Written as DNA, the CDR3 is TGTGCCAGCAGGCAGTCCGCCGGGACAGGGAGCTCACCCCTCCACTTT. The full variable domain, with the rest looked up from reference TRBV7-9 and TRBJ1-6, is DTGVSQNPRHKITKRGQNVTFRCDPISEHNRLYWYRQTLGQGPEFLTYFQNEAQLEKSRLLSDRFSAERPKGSFSTLEIQRTEQGDSAMYLCASRQSAGTGSSPLHFGNGTRLTVT.

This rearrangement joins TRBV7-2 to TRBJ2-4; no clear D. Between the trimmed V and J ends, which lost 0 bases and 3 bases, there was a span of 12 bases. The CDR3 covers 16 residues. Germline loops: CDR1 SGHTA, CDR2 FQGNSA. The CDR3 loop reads CASSLAASNNKNIQYF. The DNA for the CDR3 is TGTGCCAGCAGCTTAGCGGCCAGCAATAACAAAAACATTCAGTACTTC.

The CDR3 nucleotides are TGTGCCAGCAGCCCGGACAGGGACCAGCCCCAGCATTTT. As protein: CASSPDRDQPQHF. The rearrangement joins TRBV5-4 to TRBJ1-5, with 8 bases lining up with TRBD1. The CDR3 consists of 13 residues. After removal of 4 bases from V and 7 bases from J, the junction contained 4 bases not matched to a gene. Germline V gene data show CDR1 as SGHNT and CDR2 as YYREEE (reference sequence).

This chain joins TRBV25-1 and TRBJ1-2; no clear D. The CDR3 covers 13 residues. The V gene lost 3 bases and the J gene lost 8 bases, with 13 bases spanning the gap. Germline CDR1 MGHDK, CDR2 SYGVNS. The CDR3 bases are TGTGCCAGCAGTGAGGGAGACCTACGAGGCTACACCTTC. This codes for CASSEGDLRGYTF.

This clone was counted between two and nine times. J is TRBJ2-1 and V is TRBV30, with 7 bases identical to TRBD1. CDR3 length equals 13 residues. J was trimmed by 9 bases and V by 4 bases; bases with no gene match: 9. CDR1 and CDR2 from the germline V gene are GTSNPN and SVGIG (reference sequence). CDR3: CAWTLQGFGEQFF. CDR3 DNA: TGTGCCTGGACCCTACAGGGGTTTGGTGAGCAGTTCTTC. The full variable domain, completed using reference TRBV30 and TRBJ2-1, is SQTIHQWPATLVQPVGSPLSLECTVEGTSNPNLYWYRQAAGRGLQLLFYSVGIGQISSEVPQNLSASRPQDRQFILSSKKLLLSDSGFYLCAWTLQGFGEQFFGPGTRLTVL.

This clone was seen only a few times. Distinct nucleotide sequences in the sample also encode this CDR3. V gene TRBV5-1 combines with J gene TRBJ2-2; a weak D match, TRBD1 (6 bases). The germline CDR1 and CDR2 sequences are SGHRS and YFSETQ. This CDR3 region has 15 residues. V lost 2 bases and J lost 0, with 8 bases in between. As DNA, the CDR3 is TGCGCCAGCAGCTTAGACAGGCCGAACACCGGGGAGCTGTTTTTT. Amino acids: CASSLDRPNTGELFF.

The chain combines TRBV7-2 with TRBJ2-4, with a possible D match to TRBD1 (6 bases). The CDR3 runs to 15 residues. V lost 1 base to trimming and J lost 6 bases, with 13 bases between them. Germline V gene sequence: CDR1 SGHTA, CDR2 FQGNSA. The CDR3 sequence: CASSLGRQAGNIQYF. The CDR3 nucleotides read TGTGCCAGCAGCTTAGGCCGACAGGCAGGAAACATTCAGTACTTC.

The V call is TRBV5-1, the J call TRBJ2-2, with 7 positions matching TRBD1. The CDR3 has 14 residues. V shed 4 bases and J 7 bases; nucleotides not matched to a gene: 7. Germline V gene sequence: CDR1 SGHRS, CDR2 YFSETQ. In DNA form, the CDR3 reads TGCGCCAGCAGCCCCGACAGGGTTGGCGGGGAGCTGTTTTTT. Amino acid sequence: CASSPDRVGGELFF. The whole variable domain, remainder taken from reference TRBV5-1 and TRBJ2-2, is KAGVTQTPRYLIKTRGQQVTLSCSPISGHRSVSWYQQTPGQGLQFLFEYFSETQRNKGNFPGRFSGRQFSNSRSEMNVSTLELGDSALYLCASSPDRVGGELFFGEGSRLTVL.

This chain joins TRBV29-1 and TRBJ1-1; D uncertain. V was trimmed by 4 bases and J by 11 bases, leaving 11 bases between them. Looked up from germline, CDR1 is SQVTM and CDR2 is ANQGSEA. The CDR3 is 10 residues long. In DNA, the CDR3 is TGCAGCGTTGGGGGAGGTCGGGCTTTCTTT. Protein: CSVGGGRAFF.

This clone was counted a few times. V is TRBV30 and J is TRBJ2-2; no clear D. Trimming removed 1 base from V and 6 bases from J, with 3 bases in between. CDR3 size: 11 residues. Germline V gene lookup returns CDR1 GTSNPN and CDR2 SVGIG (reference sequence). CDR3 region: CAWSGAGELFF. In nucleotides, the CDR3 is TGTGCCTGGAGTGGGGCCGGGGAGCTGTTTTTT.

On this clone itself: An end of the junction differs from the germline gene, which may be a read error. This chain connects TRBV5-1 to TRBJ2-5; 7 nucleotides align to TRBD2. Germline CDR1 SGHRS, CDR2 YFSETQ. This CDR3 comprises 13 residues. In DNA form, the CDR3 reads TGCGCCAGCAGTTTGGGACTACAAGAGACCCAGTACTTC. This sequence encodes CASSLGLQETQYF.